These 20 T cell receptor beta chains share one sample of origin, sequenced in a study of cytomegalovirus exposure and HLA in healthy donors. Vbeta (60) and Jbeta (13) primers were used in the PCR. Sequencing used immunoSEQ multiplex PCR; TCRdb keeps in-frame clones, though not all of them. This repertoire comprises 65,000 to 90,000 clones; its ten largest clones make up roughly 3.8%. What was sequenced was PBMCs. These TCRs come from a female donor in good health and CMV-seropositive.

The genes are TRBV18 and TRBJ2-7, with TRBD1 matching 9 bases. J gave up 7 bases and V 2 bases, and 3 bases lay outside the gene matches. CDR3 size: 13 residues. Germline lookup yields CDR1 KGHSH and CDR2 LQKENI. CDR3 residues: CASSPSGQGEQYF. The CDR3 DNA follows: TGTGCCAGCTCACCATCAGGACAGGGGGAGCAGTACTTC.

V gene TRBV19 combines with J gene TRBJ2-7; D gene unclear. The V gene lost 0 bases and the J gene lost 3 bases, with 6 bases spanning the gap. This CDR3 is built from 13 residues. CDR1 is LNHDA, CDR2 SQIVND, per germline (reference sequence). DNA of the CDR3: TGTGCCAGTAGTATAGAGCGCGGCTACGAGCAGTACTTC. Amino acid sequence: CASSIERGYEQYF.

The CDR3 sequence: CASSFGQGRSYNEQFF. The CDR3, as DNA: TGTGCCAGCAGCTTCGGACAGGGCCGCTCCTACAATGAGCAGTTCTTC. The chain carries TRBV11-2 and TRBJ2-1, with 8 bases fitting TRBD1. The CDR3 runs to 16 residues. The germline CDR1 and CDR2 sequences are SGHAT and FQNNGV. V shed 3 bases and J 0 bases; nucleotides not matched to a gene: 4.

The CDR3 sequence is CASSVVRGFEQYF. The CDR3 DNA reads TGTGCCAGCTCGGTGGTCAGGGGGTTCGAGCAGTACTTC. V usage is TRBV6-5 and J usage is TRBJ2-7, with 7 bases fitting TRBD1. Germline V gene lookup returns CDR1 MNHEY and CDR2 SVGAGI. Trimming cost V 8 bases and J 6 bases; bases outside gene matches: 10. The CDR3 is made up of 13 amino acids.

The chain recombines TRBV28 with TRBJ2-1, with 8 positions matching TRBD1. The CDR3 covers 12 residues. Germline trimming cut 8 bases from V and 7 bases from J; bases unmatched to any gene: 4. The germline gives CDR1 MDHEN, CDR2 SYDVKM. The CDR3 sequence is CASVRQGNEQFF. The CDR3 DNA reads TGTGCCAGCGTGCGACAGGGGAATGAGCAGTTCTTC. The variable domain in full, with the rest retrieved from reference TRBV28 and TRBJ2-1, is DVKVTQSSRYLVKRTGEKVFLECVQDMDHENMFWYRQDPGLGLRLIYFSYDVKMKEKGDIPEGYSVSREKKERFSLILESASTNQTSMYLCASVRQGNEQFFGPGTRLTVL.

The V and J genes are TRBV18 and TRBJ2-7; 7 nucleotides line up with TRBD2. CDR3 length: 13 residues. Germline V lookup: CDR1 KGHSH, CDR2 LQKENI. V trimming: 3 bases; J trimming: 3 bases; junction bases outside the gene matches: 2. CDR3 loop: CASSPGGSYEQYF. The DNA of the CDR3 is TGTGCCAGCTCACCCGGCGGGAGCTACGAGCAGTACTTC.

The chain couples TRBV18 to TRBJ1-3, with TRBD1 matching over 7 bases. Germline values: CDR1 KGHSH, CDR2 LQKENI. There are 15 residues in the CDR3. The V gene end was trimmed by 6 bases and the J gene end by 0 bases; junction bases not matched to a gene: 5. The CDR3 loop is CASSGGGSSGNTIYF. The CDR3 DNA reads as TGTGCCAGCTCCGGAGGGGGCTCCTCTGGAAACACCATATATTTT.

This chain links TRBV25-1 with TRBJ2-1; 8 bases are a match to TRBD2. The V segment lost 8 bases and the J segment 8 bases; nucleotides outside the gene matches: 11. CDR1 and CDR2 from the germline V gene are MGHDK and SYGVNS. The length of the CDR3 is 14 residues. CDR3 loop: CASQNTGTRHEQFF. The CDR3 bases are TGTGCCAGCCAAAATACCGGGACTAGGCATGAGCAGTTCTTC.

This sequence joins TRBV6-5 and TRBJ2-7, with D possibly being TRBD2 (6 bases). The ends were cut back, 5 bases at V and 2 bases at J, with 13 bases in the middle. Germline V gives CDR1 MNHEY, CDR2 SVGAGI. The CDR3 consists of 14 residues. The CDR3: CASSPEGSAYEQYF. For the CDR3, the DNA is TGTGCCAGCAGTCCGGAGGGTAGCGCCTACGAGCAGTACTTC.

The CDR3 DNA reads as TGTGCCAGTAGTAGTAAGTACAGGGGTCACGAGCAGTACTTC. Amino acid sequence: CASSSKYRGHEQYF. This chain connects TRBV19 to TRBJ2-7; TRBD1 matches at 7 bases. Germline V CDR1 and CDR2: LNHDA, SQIVND (reference sequence). This CDR3 comprises 14 residues. V dropped 4 bases and J dropped 5; count of bases not matched to a gene: 8.

The chain has TRBV27 and TRBJ2-6, with TRBD1 as a possible D gene (5 bases). Trimming shortened V by 2 bases and J by 1 base, and 6 bases separated the two germline ends. CDR3 length: 15 amino acids. The germline CDR1 and CDR2 sequences are MNHEY and SMNVEV (reference sequence). This chain's CDR3 is CASSLAGSGANVLTF. The CDR3, as DNA: TGTGCCAGCAGTTTAGCAGGGTCTGGGGCCAACGTCCTGACTTTC.

A word on this clone: The germline gene is not matched at one end of the junction; a read error may be the cause. The chain employs TRBV7-2 and TRBJ2-3, with D possibly TRBD2 on 5 matching bases. The CDR3 has 16 amino acids. The V gene's germline CDR1 is SGHTA and CDR2 FQGNSA. In DNA form, the CDR3 reads TGTGCCAGCAGCTCTCACACTACTAGAAACACAGATAAGCAGTATTTT. Protein product: CASSSHTTRNTDKQYF.

The V gene is TRBV7-9, the J gene TRBJ2-4; D ambiguous. Trimming left V 5 bases short and J 0 bases short, with 11 bases between. CDR1 and CDR2 from the germline V gene are SEHNR and FQNEAQ (reference sequence). The CDR3 loop spans 15 amino acids. In DNA, the CDR3 is TGTGCCAGCAGCCCTTACGAACTAGCCAAAAACATTCAGTACTTC. Encoded protein: CASSPYELAKNIQYF.

The chain is built from TRBV11-3 and TRBJ2-3; D unclear. Per germline, CDR1 SGHNT and CDR2 YENEEA. The V and J ends lost 1 base and 1 base respectively, with 3 bases between them. The CDR3 has 13 residues. The CDR3 sequence: CASSLAGTDTQYF. The CDR3 nucleotides read TGTGCCAGCAGCTTAGCAGGCACAGATACGCAGTATTTT.

The CDR3 is CASSLVAGVSTGELFF. The CDR3 DNA is TGCGCCAGCAGCTTGGTAGCGGGAGTATCTACCGGGGAGCTGTTTTTT. The chain has TRBV5-1 and TRBJ2-2, with 9 positions matching TRBD2. The CDR3 contains 16 residues. The germline CDR1 and CDR2 sequences are SGHRS and YFSETQ. Trimming cost V 0 bases and J 5 bases; bases outside gene matches: 5. The full variable domain, its missing parts supplied by reference TRBV5-1 and TRBJ2-2, is KAGVTQTPRYLIKTRGQQVTLSCSPISGHRSVSWYQQTPGQGLQFLFEYFSETQRNKGNFPGRFSGRQFSNSRSEMNVSTLELGDSALYLCASSLVAGVSTGELFFGEGSRLTVL.

The rearrangement joins TRBV12-5 to TRBJ2-1, with unresolved D. Trimming took 2 bases from V and 5 from J, leaving 16 bases between them. This CDR3 has 16 residues. The germline CDR1 and CDR2 sequences are LGHNT and FRNRAP. DNA of the CDR3: TGTGCTAGTGGTTTGACCAGCGCACCTCTCAACAATGAGCAGTTCTTC. Residues: CASGLTSAPLNNEQFF.

The gene calls are TRBV5-5 and TRBJ2-7; 9 bases are a match to TRBD2. This CDR3 is built from 12 residues. The junction had 3 bases not matched to a gene; V was cut back by 4 bases and J by 7 bases. Germline V gene lookup returns CDR1 SGHKS and CDR2 YYEKEE (reference sequence). The CDR3, as DNA: TGTGCCAGCAGCCTAGCGGGATGGGAGCAGTACTTC. Amino acids: CASSLAGWEQYF.

The CDR3 sequence is CASKKAALPTSGVSYEQYF. DNA for the CDR3: TGTGCCAGCAAGAAGGCAGCACTTCCGACTAGCGGAGTCTCCTACGAGCAGTACTTC. The chain is built from TRBV2 and TRBJ2-7, with 9 bases identical to TRBD2. V shed 7 bases and J 0 bases; nucleotides not matched to a gene: 19. There are 19 residues in the CDR3. The V gene's germline CDR1 is SNHLY and CDR2 FYNNEI.

This rearrangement joins TRBV5-6 to TRBJ1-4; 10 bases map to TRBD1. The CDR3 extends over 15 amino acids. V was clipped by 4 bases and J by 3 bases; unmatched bases: 3. CDR1 is SGHDT and CDR2 is YYEEEE in the germline V gene. The CDR3 nucleotides read TGTGCCAGCAGCAGGACAGGGGGGGCTAATGAAAAACTGTTTTTT. Amino acid sequence: CASSRTGGANEKLFF.

CDR3 DNA: TGTGCCAGCAGTCTGGGACTAGCGGGGCTAGCCAAAAACATTCAGTACTTC. Protein product: CASSLGLAGLAKNIQYF. The chain links TRBV28 to TRBJ2-4; 13 nucleotides align to TRBD2. After removal of 5 bases from V and 0 bases from J, the junction contained 4 bases not matched to a gene. CDR1 is MDHEN, CDR2 SYDVKM, per germline. This CDR3 is 17 amino acids long.